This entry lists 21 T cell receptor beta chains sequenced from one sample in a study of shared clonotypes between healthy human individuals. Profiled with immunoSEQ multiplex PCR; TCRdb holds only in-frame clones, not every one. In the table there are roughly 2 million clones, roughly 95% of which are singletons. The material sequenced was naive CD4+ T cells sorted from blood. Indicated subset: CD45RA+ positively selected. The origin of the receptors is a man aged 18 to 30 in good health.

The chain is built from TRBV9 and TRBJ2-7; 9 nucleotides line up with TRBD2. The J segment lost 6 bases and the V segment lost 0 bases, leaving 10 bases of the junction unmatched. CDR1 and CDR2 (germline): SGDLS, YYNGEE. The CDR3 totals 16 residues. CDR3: CASSVGPSLAGSEQYF. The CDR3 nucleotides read TGTGCCAGCAGCGTAGGACCCTCTCTAGCGGGATCCGAGCAGTACTTC.

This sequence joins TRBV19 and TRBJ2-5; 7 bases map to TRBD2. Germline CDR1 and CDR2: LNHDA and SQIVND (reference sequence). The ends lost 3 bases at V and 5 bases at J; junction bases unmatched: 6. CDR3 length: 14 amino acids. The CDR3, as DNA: TGTGCCAGTAGTATTCAGGGAGGGTTGGAGACCCAGTACTTC. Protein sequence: CASSIQGGLETQYF.

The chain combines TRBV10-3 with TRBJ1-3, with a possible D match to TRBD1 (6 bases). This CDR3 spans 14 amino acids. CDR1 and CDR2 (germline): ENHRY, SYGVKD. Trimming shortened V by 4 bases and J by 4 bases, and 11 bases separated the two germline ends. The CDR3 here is CAISGLGAGNTIYF. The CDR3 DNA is TGTGCCATCAGTGGGCTGGGGGCCGGAAACACCATATATTTT.

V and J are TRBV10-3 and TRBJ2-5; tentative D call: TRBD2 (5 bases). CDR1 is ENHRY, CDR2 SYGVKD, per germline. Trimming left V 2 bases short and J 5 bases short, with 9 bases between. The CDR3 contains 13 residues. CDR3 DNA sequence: TGTGCCATCAGTGAGGCGCCGGGGGAGACCCAGTACTTC. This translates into CAISEAPGETQYF.

CDR3 region: CASSAGTFNSPLHF. The CDR3 DNA sequence: TGTGCCAGCAGTGCCGGGACATTCAATTCACCCCTCCACTTT. This chain connects TRBV6-5 to TRBJ1-6, with D tentatively TRBD1 (6 bases). The CDR3 has 14 amino acids. CDR1 is MNHEY, CDR2 SVGAGI, per germline. Trimming cost V 5 bases and J 7 bases, with 12 bases left between them.

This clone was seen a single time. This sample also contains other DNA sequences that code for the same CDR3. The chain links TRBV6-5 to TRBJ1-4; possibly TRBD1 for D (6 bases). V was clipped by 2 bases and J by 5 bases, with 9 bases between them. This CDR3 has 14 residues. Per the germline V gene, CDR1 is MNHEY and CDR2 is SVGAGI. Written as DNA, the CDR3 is TGTGCCAGCAGTTACGGCAGGGGCAATGAAAAACTGTTTTTT. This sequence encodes CASSYGRGNEKLFF.

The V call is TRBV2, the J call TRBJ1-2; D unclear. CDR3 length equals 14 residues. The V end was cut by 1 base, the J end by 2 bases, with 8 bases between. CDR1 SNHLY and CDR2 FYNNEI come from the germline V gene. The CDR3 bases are TGTGCCAGCAGTGAAGAGGGAACGAACTATGGCTACACCTTC. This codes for CASSEEGTNYGYTF.

The CDR3 bases are TGTGCCAGCAGCCCAGGGGGCGAGCCCAACACTGAAGCTTTCTTT. Translating gives CASSPGGEPNTEAFF. V and J are TRBV28 and TRBJ1-1; 8 positions match TRBD1. Germline V lookup: CDR1 MDHEN, CDR2 SYDVKM. Trimming cost V 6 bases and J 2 bases; bases outside gene matches: 8. CDR3 length equals 15 residues.

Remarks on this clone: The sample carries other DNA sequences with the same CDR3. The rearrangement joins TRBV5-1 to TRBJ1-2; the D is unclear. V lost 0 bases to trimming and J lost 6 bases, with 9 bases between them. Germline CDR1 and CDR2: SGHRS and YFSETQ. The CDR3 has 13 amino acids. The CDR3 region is CASSLGRGDGYTF. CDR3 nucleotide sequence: TGCGCCAGCAGCTTGGGCCGAGGAGATGGCTACACCTTC.

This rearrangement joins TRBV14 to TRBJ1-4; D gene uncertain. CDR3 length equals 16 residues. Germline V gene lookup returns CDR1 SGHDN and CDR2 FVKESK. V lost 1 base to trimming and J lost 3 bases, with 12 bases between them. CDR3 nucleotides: TGTGCCAGCAGCCAAGTGGGGAGCCGATCTAATGAAAAACTGTTTTTT. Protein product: CASSQVGSRSNEKLFF.

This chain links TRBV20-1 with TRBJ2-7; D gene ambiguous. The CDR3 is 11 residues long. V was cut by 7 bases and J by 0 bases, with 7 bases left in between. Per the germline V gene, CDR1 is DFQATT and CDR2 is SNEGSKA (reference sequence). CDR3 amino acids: CSGSYSYEQYF. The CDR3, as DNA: TGCAGTGGCAGTTACTCCTACGAGCAGTACTTC.

CDR3 in DNA: TGTGCCAGCAGTGAGAACCCGGGGGGCTATGGCTACACCTTC. Residues: CASSENPGGYGYTF. The chain couples TRBV2 to TRBJ1-2; D possibly corresponds to TRBD1 (5 bases). The CDR3 length is 14 residues. Trimming left V 3 bases short and J 4 bases short, with 12 bases between. Germline V gene lookup returns CDR1 SNHLY and CDR2 FYNNEI.

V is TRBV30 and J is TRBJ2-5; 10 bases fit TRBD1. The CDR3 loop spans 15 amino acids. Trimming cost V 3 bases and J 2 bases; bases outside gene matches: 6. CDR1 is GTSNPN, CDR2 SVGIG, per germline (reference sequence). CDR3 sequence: CAWRGQGLGQETQYF. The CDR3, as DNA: TGTGCCTGGAGGGGACAGGGGTTGGGGCAAGAGACCCAGTACTTC.

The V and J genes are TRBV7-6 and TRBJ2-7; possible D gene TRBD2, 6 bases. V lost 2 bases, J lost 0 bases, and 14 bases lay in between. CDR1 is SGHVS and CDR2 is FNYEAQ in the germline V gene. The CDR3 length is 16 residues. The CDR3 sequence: CASSLRGGAPSYEQYF. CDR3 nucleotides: TGTGCCAGCAGCTTAAGGGGCGGGGCCCCCTCCTACGAGCAGTACTTC.

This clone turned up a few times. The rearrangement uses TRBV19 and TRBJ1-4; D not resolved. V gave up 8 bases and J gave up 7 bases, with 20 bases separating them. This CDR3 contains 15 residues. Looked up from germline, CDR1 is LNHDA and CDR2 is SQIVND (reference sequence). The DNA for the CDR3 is TGTGCCAGTTCGAAACGGGTCCTCTCCGGTGAAAAACTGTTTTTT. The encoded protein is CASSKRVLSGEKLFF.

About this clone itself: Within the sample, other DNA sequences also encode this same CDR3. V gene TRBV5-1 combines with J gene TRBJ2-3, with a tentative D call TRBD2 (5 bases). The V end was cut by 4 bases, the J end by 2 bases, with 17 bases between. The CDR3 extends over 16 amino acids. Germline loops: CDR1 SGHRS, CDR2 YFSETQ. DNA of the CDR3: TGCGCCAGCAGCCTAGGAGGCAGTGGGTACACAGATACGCAGTATTTT. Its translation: CASSLGGSGYTDTQYF.

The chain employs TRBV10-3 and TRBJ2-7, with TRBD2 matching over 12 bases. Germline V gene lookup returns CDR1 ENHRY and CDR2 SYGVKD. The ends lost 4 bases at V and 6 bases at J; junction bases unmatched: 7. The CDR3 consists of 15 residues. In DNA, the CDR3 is TGTGCCATCAGTGGGGCGACTAGCGGGGGCCCCGAGCAGTACTTC. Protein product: CAISGATSGGPEQYF.

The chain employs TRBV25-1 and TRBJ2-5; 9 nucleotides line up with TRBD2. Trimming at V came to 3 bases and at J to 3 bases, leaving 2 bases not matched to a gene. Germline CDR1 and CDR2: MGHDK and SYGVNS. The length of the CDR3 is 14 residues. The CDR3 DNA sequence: TGTGCCAGCAGTGACGCGGGGGGGAAAGAGACCCAGTACTTC. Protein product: CASSDAGGKETQYF.

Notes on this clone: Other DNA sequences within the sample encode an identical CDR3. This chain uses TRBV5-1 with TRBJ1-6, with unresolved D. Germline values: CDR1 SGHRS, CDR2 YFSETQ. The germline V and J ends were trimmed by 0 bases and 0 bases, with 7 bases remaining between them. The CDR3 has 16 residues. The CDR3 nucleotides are TGCGCCAGCAGCTTGGGTGGGAGCTCCTATAATTCACCCCTCCACTTT. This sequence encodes CASSLGGSSYNSPLHF. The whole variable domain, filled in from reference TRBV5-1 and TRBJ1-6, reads KAGVTQTPRYLIKTRGQQVTLSCSPISGHRSVSWYQQTPGQGLQFLFEYFSETQRNKGNFPGRFSGRQFSNSRSEMNVSTLELGDSALYLCASSLGGSSYNSPLHFGNGTRLTVT.

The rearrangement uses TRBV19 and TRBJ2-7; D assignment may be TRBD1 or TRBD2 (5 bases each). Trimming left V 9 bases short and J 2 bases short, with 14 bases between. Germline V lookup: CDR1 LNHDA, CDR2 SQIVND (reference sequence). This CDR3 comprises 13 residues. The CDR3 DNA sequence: TGTGCCAGCCGAGGGCGACAGACCTACGAGCAGTACTTC. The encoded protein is CASRGRQTYEQYF.

The CDR3 coding sequence is TGTGCCAGCAGCTTGGGTGGTAGCGGGAGAGTCCACGAGCAGTACTTC. The encoded protein is CASSLGGSGRVHEQYF. The chain recombines TRBV5-4 with TRBJ2-7, with 9 bases aligning to TRBD2. The CDR3 runs to 16 residues. Per the germline V gene, CDR1 is SGHNT and CDR2 is YYREEE (reference sequence). J gave up 5 bases and V 0 bases, and 9 bases lay outside the gene matches.